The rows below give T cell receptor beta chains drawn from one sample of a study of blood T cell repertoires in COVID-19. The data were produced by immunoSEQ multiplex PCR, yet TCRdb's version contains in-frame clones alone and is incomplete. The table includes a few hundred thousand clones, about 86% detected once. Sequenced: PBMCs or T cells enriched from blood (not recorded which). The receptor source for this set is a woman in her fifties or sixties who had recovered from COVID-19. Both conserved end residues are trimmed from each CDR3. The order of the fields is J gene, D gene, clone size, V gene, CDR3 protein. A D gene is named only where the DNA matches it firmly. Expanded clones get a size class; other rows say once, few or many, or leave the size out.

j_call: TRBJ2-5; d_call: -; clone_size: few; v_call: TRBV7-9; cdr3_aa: ASSLDQEGTQY
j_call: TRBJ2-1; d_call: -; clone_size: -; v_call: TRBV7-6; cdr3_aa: ASSLGGGRGNEQF
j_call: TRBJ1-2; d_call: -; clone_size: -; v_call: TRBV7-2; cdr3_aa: ASSLAGNYGYT
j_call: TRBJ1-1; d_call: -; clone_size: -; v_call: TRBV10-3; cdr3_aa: AIQSGRGRNTEAF
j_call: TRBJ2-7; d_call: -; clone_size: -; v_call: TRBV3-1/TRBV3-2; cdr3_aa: ASSQTGTHYEQY
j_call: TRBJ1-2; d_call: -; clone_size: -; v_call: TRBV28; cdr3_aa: ASSLGQTHNYGYT
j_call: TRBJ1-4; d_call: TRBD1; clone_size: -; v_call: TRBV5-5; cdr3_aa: ASSPLGTGNEKLF
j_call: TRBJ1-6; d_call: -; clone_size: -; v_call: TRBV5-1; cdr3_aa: ASSDGQPNSPLH
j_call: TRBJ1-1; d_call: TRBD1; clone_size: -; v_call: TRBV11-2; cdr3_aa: ASSFGTGVGAF
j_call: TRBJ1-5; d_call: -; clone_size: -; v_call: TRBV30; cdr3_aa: AWSFGGDQPQH
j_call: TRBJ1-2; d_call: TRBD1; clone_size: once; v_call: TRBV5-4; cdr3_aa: ASSSNRQGADGYT
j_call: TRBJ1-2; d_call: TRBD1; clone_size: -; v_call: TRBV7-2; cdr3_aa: ASSPGTGVYGYT
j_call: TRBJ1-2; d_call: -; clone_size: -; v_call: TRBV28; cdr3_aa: ASSSFRGRGYT
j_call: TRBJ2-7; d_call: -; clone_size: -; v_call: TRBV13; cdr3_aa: ASSPGITYEQY
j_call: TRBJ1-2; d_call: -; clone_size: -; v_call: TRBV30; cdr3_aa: AREDPGDGYT
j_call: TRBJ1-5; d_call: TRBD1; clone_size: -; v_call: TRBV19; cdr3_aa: ASKTGWNQPQH
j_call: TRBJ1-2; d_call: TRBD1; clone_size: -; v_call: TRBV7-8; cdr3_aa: ASSYGTGVGYT
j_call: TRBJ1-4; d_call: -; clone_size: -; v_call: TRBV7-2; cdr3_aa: ASSLAVEGIVSTNEKLF
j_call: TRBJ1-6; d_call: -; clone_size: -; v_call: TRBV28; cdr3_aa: ASSLTNSPLH
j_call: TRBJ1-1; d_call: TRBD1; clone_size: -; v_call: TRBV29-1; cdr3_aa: SAEDGTGLNTEAF
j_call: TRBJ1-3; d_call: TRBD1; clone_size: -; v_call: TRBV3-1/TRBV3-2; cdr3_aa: ASSQPTGVRDTIY
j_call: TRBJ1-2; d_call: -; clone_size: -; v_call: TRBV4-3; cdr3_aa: ASSQDWAGARVGYT
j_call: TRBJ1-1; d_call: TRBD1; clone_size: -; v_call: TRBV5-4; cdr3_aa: ASSFGGQEAF
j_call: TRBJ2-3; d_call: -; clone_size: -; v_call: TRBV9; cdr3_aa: ASSPLASGNTDTQY
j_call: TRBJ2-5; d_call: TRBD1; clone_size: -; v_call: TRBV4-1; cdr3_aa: ASSQMDRVETQY
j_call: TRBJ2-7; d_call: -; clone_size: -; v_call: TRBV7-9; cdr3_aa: ASSSEQQEQY
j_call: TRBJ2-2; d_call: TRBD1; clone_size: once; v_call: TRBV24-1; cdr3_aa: ATSDLTGVGTGELF
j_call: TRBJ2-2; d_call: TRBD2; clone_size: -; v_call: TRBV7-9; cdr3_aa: ASSPPGTSKSGELF